Presented here are 29 T cell receptor beta chains from one specimen sequenced in a study of shared clonotypes between healthy human individuals (dated by TCRdb to about 2020). The library came from the immunoSEQ multiplex PCR assay. In TCRdb, the immuneACCESS table is reduced to in-frame sequences with V and J assigned. These tables do not hold every clone; where another copy was compared, an unresolved V gene accounts for under half, and the others remain unexplained. The sample profile shows about 680,000 clones; approximately 79% of them were found once. The ten largest make up approximately 1.7% of the sample. Sequencing was done on a sample of memory CD4+ T cells sorted from blood. The meaning of the sample's cell subset or site label: CD45RA-negative fraction. The origin of the receptors is a woman younger than 45 in good health.

This clone was detected a few times. V gene TRBV27 combines with J gene TRBJ2-1; possible D gene TRBD1, 6 bases. The germline V gene has CDR1 MNHEY and CDR2 SMNVEV (reference sequence). The CDR3 has 14 residues. The ends were cut back, 11 bases at V and 0 bases at J, with 14 bases in the middle. CDR3 DNA: TGTGCCGCTGGGGGCACTAGCTCCTACAATGAGCAGTTCTTC. Its translation: CAAGGTSSYNEQFF.

A few counts support this clone. The V and J genes are TRBV27 and TRBJ2-3; 11 bases map to TRBD1. This CDR3 region has 19 residues. Trimming took 5 bases from V and 1 from J; bases not matched to a gene: 14. The V gene's germline CDR1 is MNHEY and CDR2 SMNVEV (reference sequence). The chain's CDR3 is CASSGFPGQGGRGTDTQYF. The CDR3 bases are TGTGCCAGCAGTGGCTTCCCGGGACAGGGGGGTAGGGGCACAGATACGCAGTATTTT.

The chain carries TRBV18 and TRBJ1-5; weak D call: TRBD1 (5 bases). V gave up 4 bases and J gave up 3 bases, with 10 bases separating them. The CDR3 runs to 14 residues. Germline V lookup: CDR1 KGHSH, CDR2 LQKENI. The CDR3 sequence: CASSHDRYNQPQHF. The CDR3, as DNA: TGTGCCAGCTCACACGACAGATACAATCAGCCCCAGCATTTT.

The rearrangement uses TRBV4-2 and TRBJ2-2, with a tentative D call TRBD1 (5 bases). The CDR3 is 16 residues long. Per the germline V gene, CDR1 is LGHNA and CDR2 is YNFKEQ. The ends were cut back, 0 bases at V and 5 bases at J, with 13 bases in the middle. This CDR3 reads CASSQEGAGPTGELFF. The CDR3 nucleotides are TGTGCCAGCAGCCAAGAAGGGGCAGGGCCAACCGGGGAGCTGTTTTTT.

The chain recombines TRBV2 with TRBJ2-3; D is ambiguous. The length of the CDR3 is 12 residues. Trimming pared 10 bases from V and 6 bases from J, leaving 14 bases between. The germline V gene encodes CDR1 SNHLY and CDR2 FYNNEI. The CDR3 nucleotides are TGTGCCACTAGGGCATTCGCGGATACGCAGTATTTT. As protein: CATRAFADTQYF.

This clone was picked up one time. A much larger clone lies one base from this, so it may be a read error. The same CDR3 is also encoded by other DNA sequences in this sample. The chain combines TRBV28 with TRBJ2-3; D gene ambiguous. The V end was cut by 3 bases, the J end by 3 bases, with 1 base between. The CDR3 runs to 11 residues. The germline V gene encodes CDR1 MDHEN and CDR2 SYDVKM. The CDR3 nucleotides are TGTGCCAGCAGTTTGACAGATACGCAGTATTTT. Its protein product is CASSLTDTQYF.

The chain links TRBV5-5 to TRBJ1-5; D is unresolved. V lost 0 bases, J lost 5 bases, and 6 bases lay in between. This CDR3 region has 13 residues. Germline V CDR1 and CDR2: SGHKS, YYEKEE (reference sequence). The CDR3 nucleotides read TGTGCCAGCAGCTTGGACGTGGATCAGCCCCAGCATTTT. It translates to CASSLDVDQPQHF.

This chain uses TRBV7-9 with TRBJ1-1; 10 bases map to TRBD1. This CDR3 has 15 amino acids. CDR1 and CDR2 from the germline V gene are SEHNR and FQNEAQ (reference sequence). Trimming at V came to 5 bases and at J to 1 base, leaving 4 bases not matched to a gene. CDR3 coding DNA: TGTGCCAGCAGCCCTCGACAGGGGGCGAACACTGAAGCTTTCTTT. This codes for CASSPRQGANTEAFF.

The chain employs TRBV6-1 and TRBJ1-5; a weak D match, TRBD1 (5 bases). The V end lost 3 bases, the J end lost 13 bases, and 13 bases lay between the germline ends. The CDR3 is 12 residues long. Germline CDR1 and CDR2: MNHNS and SASEGT. The CDR3 region is CASSDDFGAQHF. In DNA form, the CDR3 reads TGTGCCAGCAGTGATGATTTCGGGGCACAGCATTTT.

The J gene is TRBJ1-2, the V gene TRBV30; 12 bases are shared with TRBD1. V shed 3 bases, J shed 2 bases, and the junction held 1 base outside the gene matches. This CDR3 has 14 amino acids. CDR1 is GTSNPN, CDR2 SVGIG, per germline (reference sequence). The CDR3, as DNA: TGTGCCTGGAGGGGACAGGGGGCAAACTATGGCTACACCTTC. Translating it yields CAWRGQGANYGYTF. The full variable domain, rest sourced from reference TRBV30 and TRBJ1-2, is SQTIHQWPATLVQPVGSPLSLECTVEGTSNPNLYWYRQAAGRGLQLLFYSVGIGQISSEVPQNLSASRPQDRQFILSSKKLLLSDSGFYLCAWRGQGANYGYTFGSGTRLTVV.

This clone was picked up a small number of times. The V gene is TRBV28, the J gene TRBJ2-7; TRBD1 agrees at 7 bases. V lost 6 bases to trimming and J lost 3 bases; unmatched junction nucleotides: 8. Looked up from germline, CDR1 is MDHEN and CDR2 is SYDVKM. This CDR3 is 14 amino acids long. The CDR3 spells CASRRDSLNYEQYF. The CDR3 DNA sequence: TGTGCCAGCAGACGGGACAGCCTCAACTACGAGCAGTACTTC.

This clone appeared once. The sample carries other DNA sequences with the same CDR3. The gene calls are TRBV19 and TRBJ1-5, with 9 bases matching TRBD1. V was pared by 6 bases and J by 1 base, with 1 base of the junction left unmatched. The CDR3 sequence is 14 residues long. Germline lookup yields CDR1 LNHDA and CDR2 SQIVND (reference sequence). CDR3 DNA sequence: TGTGCCAGTAGACAGGGGGCAAGCAATCAGCCCCAGCATTTT. Translated, it gives CASRQGASNQPQHF. Combining the CDR3 with reference TRBV19 and TRBJ1-5 gives the whole variable domain DGGITQSPKYLFRKEGQNVTLSCEQNLNHDAMYWYRQDPGQGLRLIYYSQIVNDFQKGDIAEGYSVSREKKESFPLTVTSAQKNPTAFYLCASRQGASNQPQHFGDGTRLSIL.

With regard to this clone: This sequence is one base from a far larger clone and is likely a read error. This specimen includes other DNA sequences encoding the same CDR3. The V call is TRBV28, the J call TRBJ1-4; 8 nucleotides align to TRBD1. The length of the CDR3 is 15 residues. CDR1 and CDR2 (germline): MDHEN, SYDVKM. With 4 bases clipped from V and 4 bases from J, the junction kept 5 bases outside the gene matches. CDR3 sequence (DNA): TGTGCCAGCAGTTATCCAGGACAGGGTAATGAAAAACTGTTTTTT. Amino acid sequence: CASSYPGQGNEKLFF.

V and J are TRBV7-2 and TRBJ2-7; 10 bases match TRBD1. Germline trimming cut 1 base from V and 3 bases from J; bases unmatched to any gene: 6. From germline, CDR1 is SGHTA and CDR2 FQGNSA. The CDR3 runs 16 residues. CDR3 residues: CASSLDLGTGDYEQYF. The CDR3, as DNA: TGTGCCAGCAGCTTAGATCTCGGGACAGGGGACTACGAGCAGTACTTC.

The rearrangement joins TRBV11-2 to TRBJ2-7; D call uncertain. Germline V gene lookup returns CDR1 SGHAT and CDR2 FQNNGV. Trimming left V 1 base short and J 2 bases short, with 15 bases between. This CDR3 region has 16 residues. The CDR3: CASSLVGTEATYEQYF. The CDR3 DNA reads TGTGCCAGCAGCTTAGTAGGCACGGAAGCTACCTACGAGCAGTACTTC. The variable domain in full, with the rest retrieved from reference TRBV11-2 and TRBJ2-7, is EAGVAQSPRYKIIEKRQSVAFWCNPISGHATLYWYQQILGQGPKLLIQFQNNGVVDDSQLPKDRFSAERLKGVDSTLKIQPAKLEDSAVYLCASSLVGTEATYEQYFGPGTRLTVT.

Details on this clone: The likely explanation is a read error, given a far larger clone one base away. The sample carries other DNA sequences with the same CDR3. The rearrangement joins TRBV5-1 to TRBJ2-2; tentatively, D is TRBD1 (6 bases). The CDR3 spans 14 residues. Germline values: CDR1 SGHRS, CDR2 YFSETQ. V dropped 4 bases and J dropped 3 bases, with 10 bases sitting between them. In nucleotides, the CDR3 is TGCGCCAGCAGCCCCGGGACACACACCGGGGAGCTGTTTTTT. Its protein product is CASSPGTHTGELFF.

This clone was seen only once. The chain carries TRBV2 and TRBJ1-2; D gene uncertain. Germline V gene lookup returns CDR1 SNHLY and CDR2 FYNNEI. This CDR3 is 14 amino acids long. The V end lost 4 bases, the J end lost 1 base, and 10 bases lay between the germline ends. The CDR3: CASSVGRFNYGYTF. The CDR3 nucleotides are TGTGCCAGCAGTGTAGGGCGGTTTAACTATGGCTACACCTTC.

This rearrangement joins TRBV5-5 to TRBJ2-2, with D possibly TRBD2 on 6 matching bases. V shed 1 base and J shed 2 bases, with 12 bases lying between them. The CDR3 is made up of 16 amino acids. Germline loops: CDR1 SGHKS, CDR2 YYEKEE (reference sequence). The CDR3 DNA follows: TGTGCCAGCAGCTTGAGCTTAGCGGATAACACCGGGGAGCTGTTTTTT. Its protein is CASSLSLADNTGELFF.

This clone was observed at least ten times. The rearrangement links TRBV5-4 to TRBJ1-1, with TRBD1 matching over 7 bases. The CDR3 extends over 14 amino acids. Trimming removed 3 bases from V and 1 base from J; junction bases left unmatched: 3. CDR1 and CDR2 from the germline V gene are SGHNT and YYREEE (reference sequence). CDR3 in amino acids: CASSWDRANTEAFF. The CDR3 nucleotides are TGTGCCAGCAGCTGGGACAGAGCGAACACTGAAGCTTTCTTT.

The chain carries TRBV30 and TRBJ1-1; TRBD1 matches 7 bases. Germline values: CDR1 GTSNPN, CDR2 SVGIG (reference sequence). V dropped 4 bases and J dropped 3; count of bases not matched to a gene: 14. The CDR3 consists of 16 residues. Written as DNA, the CDR3 is TGTGCCTGGAAGGCAACAGGGGCAAGGCGGTACACTGAAGCTTTCTTT. As protein: CAWKATGARRYTEAFF.

The chain recombines TRBV29-1 with TRBJ2-1; D is uncertain. Germline V gene lookup returns CDR1 SQVTM and CDR2 ANQGSEA. Trimming pared 6 bases from V and 8 bases from J, leaving 11 bases between. This CDR3 contains 11 residues. The CDR3 DNA follows: TGCAGCGTGAGGATGGGGTATGAGCAGTTCTTC. Translation: CSVRMGYEQFF.

Worth noting for this clone: Other nucleotide sequences from this sample produce the same CDR3. The chain has TRBV18 and TRBJ2-3; D is uncertain. Trimming took 3 bases from V and 5 from J, leaving 3 bases between them. Germline V gene data show CDR1 as KGHSH and CDR2 as LQKENI. CDR3 length: 11 amino acids. CDR3 sequence reads: CASSPGDTQYF. The CDR3 nucleotides are TGTGCCAGCTCACCGGGAGATACGCAGTATTTT.

The rearrangement links TRBV28 to TRBJ1-1; tentatively, D is TRBD1 (5 bases). The CDR3 covers 14 residues. Per the germline V gene, CDR1 is MDHEN and CDR2 is SYDVKM. Trimming took 7 bases from V and 0 from J, leaving 12 bases between them. DNA for the CDR3: TGTGCCAGCACCTGGAGGGGCTTGAACACTGAAGCTTTCTTT. It is translated as CASTWRGLNTEAFF.

The J gene is TRBJ2-7, the V gene TRBV7-9; D uncertain. Trimming pared 1 base from V and 3 bases from J, leaving 13 bases between. This CDR3 has 15 residues. CDR1 is SEHNR, CDR2 FQNEAQ, per germline (reference sequence). CDR3 sequence reads: CASSLGAPGRYEQYF. The CDR3 nucleotides are TGTGCCAGCAGCTTAGGTGCTCCCGGGCGCTACGAGCAGTACTTC. Combining the CDR3 with reference TRBV7-9 and TRBJ2-7 gives the whole variable domain DTGVSQNPRHKITKRGQNVTFRCDPISEHNRLYWYRQTLGQGPEFLTYFQNEAQLEKSRLLSDRFSAERPKGSFSTLEIQRTEQGDSAMYLCASSLGAPGRYEQYFGPGTRLTVT.

V is TRBV7-2 and J is TRBJ2-5, with TRBD1 matching over 12 bases. CDR1 and CDR2 (germline): SGHTA, FQGNSA. After removal of 1 base from V and 6 bases from J, the junction contained 6 bases not matched to a gene. CDR3 size: 16 residues. The CDR3 region is CASSLGGTGGGKTQYF. The CDR3 DNA reads TGTGCCAGCAGCTTAGGCGGGACAGGGGGCGGGAAGACCCAGTACTTC.

About this clone itself: The sample carries other DNA sequences with the same CDR3. The CDR3 reads CASSPPGQGNQPQHF. CDR3 nucleotides: TGTGCCAGCAGTCCCCCGGGACAGGGCAATCAGCCCCAGCATTTT. The V call is TRBV28, the J call TRBJ1-5, with 8 bases identical to TRBD1. J lost 2 bases, V lost 5 bases, and 5 bases had no gene match. The CDR3 has 15 amino acids. Germline V gene lookup returns CDR1 MDHEN and CDR2 SYDVKM.

The genes are TRBV13 and TRBJ2-5; no clear D. Between the trimmed V and J ends, which lost 4 bases and 3 bases, there was a span of 3 bases. CDR3 length: 11 amino acids. Germline-derived CDR1 and CDR2 are PRHDT and FYEKMQ (reference sequence). The CDR3 nucleotides read TGTGCCAGCAGCTATGAAGAGACCCAGTACTTC. Encoded protein: CASSYEETQYF.

The chain couples TRBV4-1 to TRBJ2-7; D perhaps matches TRBD2 (5 bases). The germline V and J ends were trimmed by 1 base and 4 bases, with 17 bases remaining between them. The germline V gene encodes CDR1 MGHRA and CDR2 YSYEKL. This CDR3 is built from 16 residues. The CDR3 DNA reads as TGCGCCAGCAGCCAAGTCGGGCGAGGGCTGGGGTACGAGCAGTACTTC. This sequence encodes CASSQVGRGLGYEQYF.

J is TRBJ2-1 and V is TRBV5-4, with 12 bases identical to TRBD2. Germline lookup yields CDR1 SGHNT and CDR2 YYREEE (reference sequence). V shed 3 bases and J 4 bases; nucleotides not matched to a gene: 2. The CDR3 contains 15 residues. Here the CDR3 DNA reads TGTGCCAGCAGCTCCGGGACTAGCGGGTACAATGAGCAGTTCTTC. It encodes CASSSGTSGYNEQFF.